The 23 T cell receptor beta chains below all came from one sample that was sequenced in a study of blood T cell repertoires in COVID-19. The table came from immunoSEQ multiplex PCR; TCRdb's copy has only in-frame clones and leaves some out. The sample yields some 90,000 clones, roughly 80% seen once. The sequencing sample was made of peripheral blood. These receptor sequences come from a man between 60 and 75 years old with acute or convalescent COVID-19.

The chain is built from TRBV7-9 and TRBJ2-3; D might be TRBD2 (7 bases). Germline-derived CDR1 and CDR2 are SEHNR and FQNEAQ (reference sequence). This CDR3 comprises 15 residues. V lost 2 bases and J lost 1, with 10 bases in between. CDR3 in DNA: TGTGCCAGCAGCTTATGGGGGGGCGGCACAGATACGCAGTATTTT. It yields the protein CASSLWGGGTDTQYF. Complete variable domain (other parts from reference TRBV7-9 and TRBJ2-3): DTGVSQNPRHKITKRGQNVTFRCDPISEHNRLYWYRQTLGQGPEFLTYFQNEAQLEKSRLLSDRFSAERPKGSFSTLEIQRTEQGDSAMYLCASSLWGGGTDTQYFGPGTRLTVL.

This clone appeared a few times. The chain combines TRBV6-2 or TRBV6-3 with TRBJ2-7; the D is unclear. Germline CDR1 MNHEY, CDR2 SVGEGT. The CDR3 extends over 13 amino acids. Trimming cost V 4 bases and J 0 bases, with 7 bases left between them. For the CDR3, the DNA is TGTGCCAGCAGTTTCGTCAGCTCCTACGAGCAGTACTTC. It codes for CASSFVSSYEQYF.

The rearrangement links TRBV7-2 to TRBJ1-4; D ambiguous. The V and J ends lost 2 bases and 6 bases respectively, with 10 bases between them. The CDR3 has 14 residues. Per the germline V gene, CDR1 is SGHTA and CDR2 is FQGNSA. The CDR3 DNA follows: TGTGCCAGCAGCTTAAGCCCCACGGATGAAAAACTGTTTTTT. Translated: CASSLSPTDEKLFF.

The chain joins TRBV6-5 to TRBJ2-7; 7 bases map to TRBD1. The germline V gene encodes CDR1 MNHEY and CDR2 SVGAGI. J lost 4 bases, V lost 6 bases, and 3 bases had no gene match. The CDR3 runs to 12 residues. CDR3 coding DNA: TGTGCCAGCAGAACAGGGGTATACGAGCAGTACTTC. Protein: CASRTGVYEQYF.

In this sample, this clone turned up a few times. The V and J genes are TRBV5-8 and TRBJ2-7; 8 bases are a match to TRBD1. The CDR3 covers 14 residues. V lost 10 bases and J lost 6; bases outside the gene matches: 15. CDR1 and CDR2 (germline): SGHTS, YDEGEE. The DNA of the CDR3 is TGTGCCGGGCCCCGGACAGGGAGTCGGCTCGAGCAGTACTTC. Protein sequence: CAGPRTGSRLEQYF.

This clone was counted once. The chain combines TRBV11-1 with TRBJ2-3; 11 nucleotides align to TRBD1. The length of the CDR3 is 16 residues. In germline, CDR1 is SGHAT, CDR2 FQDESV (reference sequence). V lost 5 bases to trimming and J lost 6 bases; unmatched junction nucleotides: 10. CDR3 sequence (DNA): TGTGCCAGCAGCCTAGGGGACAGGGGGAGAGGGGATACGCAGTATTTT. Its translation: CASSLGDRGRGDTQYF.

The chain is built from TRBV6-1 and TRBJ1-2; weak D call: TRBD1 (5 bases). CDR1 MNHNS and CDR2 SASEGT come from the germline V gene. Trimming took off 1 base at V and 8 bases at J, with 20 bases between the two ends. The CDR3 is 16 amino acids. The CDR3 is CASSEDVGGRGRGYTF. CDR3 sequence (DNA): TGTGCCAGCAGTGAAGACGTCGGTGGGAGGGGCCGAGGCTACACCTTC.

This clone appeared once. The genes are TRBV2 and TRBJ1-1; 9 bases line up with TRBD1. There are 17 residues in the CDR3. Germline assignment: CDR1 SNHLY and CDR2 FYNNEI. The junction had 18 bases not matched to a gene; V was cut back by 2 bases and J by 11 bases. CDR3 in amino acids: CASSENLGGQGRGGAFF. In DNA form, the CDR3 reads TGTGCCAGCAGTGAAAACTTAGGCGGACAGGGGAGAGGAGGGGCTTTCTTT.

V usage is TRBV7-9 and J usage is TRBJ2-7, with D maybe TRBD1 (6 bases). V lost 5 bases to trimming and J lost 7 bases, with 24 bases between them. This CDR3 is 16 amino acids long. Germline CDR1 and CDR2: SEHNR and FQNEAQ (reference sequence). CDR3 sequence reads: CASSEAPPGHGLEQYF. CDR3 coding DNA: TGTGCCAGCAGCGAGGCGCCACCGGGACACGGTCTGGAGCAGTACTTC.

This clone has just one count. This chain joins TRBV19 and TRBJ1-1, with 7 bases aligning to TRBD1. Germline V lookup: CDR1 LNHDA, CDR2 SQIVND (reference sequence). CDR3 length equals 16 residues. The trim removed 3 bases at V and 1 base at J, leaving 8 bases unmatched. CDR3 sequence reads: CASSITIRTGNTEAFF. CDR3 bases: TGTGCCAGTAGTATTACTATCCGGACAGGGAACACTGAAGCTTTCTTT.

V usage is TRBV6-1 and J usage is TRBJ2-5; D remains unclear. The CDR3 runs to 16 residues. CDR1 is MNHNS, CDR2 SASEGT, per germline. The V gene lost 4 bases and the J gene lost 4 bases, with 19 bases spanning the gap. The CDR3 DNA sequence: TGTGCCAGCAGTGCTTCTATGGTCCCCAGGCGAGAGACCCAGTACTTC. Protein product: CASSASMVPRRETQYF.

The CDR3 reads CASSPTSDTQYF. The CDR3 bases are TGTGCCAGCAGCCCTACCTCGGATACGCAGTATTTT. This chain connects TRBV7-2 to TRBJ2-3; D unresolved. V lost 5 bases and J lost 6, with 9 bases in between. Germline CDR1 is SGHTA and CDR2 is FQGNSA. The CDR3 runs 12 residues. Full variable domain (rest looked up from reference TRBV7-2 and TRBJ2-3): GAGVSQSPSNKVTEKGKDVELRCDPISGHTALYWYRQSLGQGLEFLIYFQGNSAPDKSGLPSDRFSAERTGGSVSTLTIQRTQQEDSAVYLCASSPTSDTQYFGPGTRLTVL.

The V gene is TRBV5-1, the J gene TRBJ2-7, with D possibly matching TRBD2 (5 bases). The CDR3 has 15 amino acids. Germline V lookup: CDR1 SGHRS, CDR2 YFSETQ. V lost 2 bases and J 0 bases, leaving 12 bases between the germline ends. CDR3 DNA sequence: TGCGCCAGCAGCTTTACGACGGGGAACTCCTACGAGCAGTACTTC. This codes for CASSFTTGNSYEQYF.

The rearrangement joins TRBV6-5 to TRBJ2-1; TRBD1 matches 10 bases. Germline loops: CDR1 MNHEY, CDR2 SVGAGI. The CDR3 spans 15 residues. Unmatched junction bases numbered 8, after V lost 5 bases and J lost 7 bases. CDR3 DNA: TGTGCCAGCAGTACGACAGGGGGCATCATTAATGAGCAGTTCTTC. It is translated as CASSTTGGIINEQFF.

This clone came up a few times. V is TRBV19 and J is TRBJ1-3, with TRBD1 as a possible D gene (5 bases). Trimming removed 5 bases at V and 3 bases at J, with 11 bases between. The germline V gene has CDR1 LNHDA and CDR2 SQIVND (reference sequence). The CDR3 extends over 14 amino acids. The CDR3 spells CASSESGLGNTIYF. CDR3 in DNA: TGTGCCAGTAGTGAATCGGGACTTGGAAACACCATATATTTT.

The rearrangement joins TRBV4-1 to TRBJ2-2; 8 bases line up with TRBD1. Unmatched junction bases numbered 3, after V lost 2 bases and J lost 4 bases. The CDR3 length is 15 residues. Germline values: CDR1 MGHRA, CDR2 YSYEKL. CDR3: CASSQSTGGTGELFF. As DNA, the CDR3 is TGCGCCAGCAGCCAAAGTACAGGGGGCACCGGGGAGCTGTTTTTT.

The genes are TRBV7-3 and TRBJ2-1; D is uncertain. V was shortened by 4 bases and J by 4 bases, with 11 bases between the two germline ends. CDR1 SGHTA and CDR2 FQGTGA come from the germline V gene. The CDR3 extends over 14 amino acids. The DNA for the CDR3 is TGTGCCAGCAGCTCGCCCGGGTCGTACAATGAGCAGTTCTTC. This codes for CASSSPGSYNEQFF. The complete variable domain, with remaining parts taken from reference TRBV7-3 and TRBJ2-1, reads GAGVSQTPSNKVTEKGKYVELRCDPISGHTALYWYRQSLGQGPEFLIYFQGTGAADDSGLPNDRFFAVRPEGSVSTLKIQRTERGDSAVYLCASSSPGSYNEQFFGPGTRLTVL.

This sequence joins TRBV3-1 (or the pseudogene TRBV3-2) and TRBJ2-1, with 11 bases matching TRBD2. CDR1 is LGHDT, CDR2 YNNKEL, per germline (reference sequence). CDR3 length: 15 amino acids. With 4 bases clipped from V and 4 bases from J, the junction kept 3 bases outside the gene matches. CDR3 in amino acids: CASSLLAGVYNEQFF. The CDR3 DNA is TGTGCCAGCAGCCTACTAGCGGGGGTATACAATGAGCAGTTCTTC.

The J gene is TRBJ1-1, the V gene TRBV7-9, with 9 bases aligning to TRBD1. V was clipped by 5 bases and J by 0 bases; unmatched bases: 4. CDR1 is SEHNR, CDR2 FQNEAQ, per germline (reference sequence). This CDR3 has 15 residues. DNA of the CDR3: TGTGCCAGCAGCGGGAGGACAGGGGTGAACACTGAAGCTTTCTTT. It is translated as CASSGRTGVNTEAFF.

The chain recombines TRBV15 with TRBJ1-2, with 7 bases aligning to TRBD1. CDR3 length: 15 residues. J gave up 4 bases and V 3 bases, and 8 bases lay outside the gene matches. CDR1 LNHNV and CDR2 YYDKDF come from the germline V gene (reference sequence). The CDR3 DNA sequence: TGTGCCACCAGCAGCGAGACAGGGCCGAGCTATGGCTACACCTTC. This sequence encodes CATSSETGPSYGYTF.

The chain carries TRBV7-9 and TRBJ2-1, with 7 bases lining up with TRBD2. This CDR3 region has 15 residues. Germline CDR1 is SEHNR and CDR2 is FQNEAQ (reference sequence). Trimming at V came to 5 bases and at J to 11 bases, leaving 15 bases not matched to a gene. The CDR3 coding sequence is TGTGCCAGCAGCCTAGACACGACTAGCCGAAACCAGCAGTTCTTC. Its protein product is CASSLDTTSRNQQFF. Combining the CDR3 with reference TRBV7-9 and TRBJ2-1 gives the whole variable domain DTGVSQNPRHKITKRGQNVTFRCDPISEHNRLYWYRQTLGQGPEFLTYFQNEAQLEKSRLLSDRFSAERPKGSFSTLEIQRTEQGDSAMYLCASSLDTTSRNQQFFGPGTRLTVL.

The CDR3 DNA follows: TGTGCCTGGAGTGTACAAAGTGGGGCGAGCTACACCTTC. Protein sequence: CAWSVQSGASYTF. The chain links TRBV30 to TRBJ1-2; tentative D call: TRBD1 (5 bases). Trimming removed 0 bases from V and 9 bases from J, with 14 bases in between. The CDR3 contains 13 residues. Germline CDR1 GTSNPN, CDR2 SVGIG (reference sequence).

The CDR3 protein is CASSQQVENTEAFF. The DNA of the CDR3 is TGTGCCAGCAGCCAACAGGTCGAGAACACTGAAGCTTTCTTT. The chain couples TRBV6-2 or TRBV6-3 to TRBJ1-1, with a possible D match to TRBD1 (5 bases). V dropped 6 bases and J dropped 1 base, with 12 bases sitting between them. This CDR3 has 14 residues. Germline V CDR1 and CDR2: MNHEY, SVGEGT.